This T cell receptor (beta chain) emerged from a study of OX40 agonist ivuxolimab in advanced cancers. Libraries were prepared by immunoSEQ multiplex PCR; TCRdb keeps only in-frame clonotypes and omits some of them. The data show tens of thousands of clones, nearly 95% seen once. This CDR3 spans 15 amino acids. J lost 5 bases, V lost 5 bases, and 8 bases had no gene match. The germline CDR1 and CDR2 sequences are MNHEY and SMNVEV (reference sequence). J is TRBJ2-3 and V is TRBV27, with 9 bases aligning to TRBD1. Sequenced here: CD4+ or CD8+ T cells sorted from blood, sampled in a trial of the OX40 agonist ivuxolimab. This receptor was identified in an adult with an advanced solid tumor such as melanoma, head and neck, liver or kidney cancer. The CDR3: CASSTRDRVGDTQYF. For the CDR3, the DNA is TGTGCCAGCAGTACCCGGGACAGGGTTGGAGATACGCAGTATTTT.